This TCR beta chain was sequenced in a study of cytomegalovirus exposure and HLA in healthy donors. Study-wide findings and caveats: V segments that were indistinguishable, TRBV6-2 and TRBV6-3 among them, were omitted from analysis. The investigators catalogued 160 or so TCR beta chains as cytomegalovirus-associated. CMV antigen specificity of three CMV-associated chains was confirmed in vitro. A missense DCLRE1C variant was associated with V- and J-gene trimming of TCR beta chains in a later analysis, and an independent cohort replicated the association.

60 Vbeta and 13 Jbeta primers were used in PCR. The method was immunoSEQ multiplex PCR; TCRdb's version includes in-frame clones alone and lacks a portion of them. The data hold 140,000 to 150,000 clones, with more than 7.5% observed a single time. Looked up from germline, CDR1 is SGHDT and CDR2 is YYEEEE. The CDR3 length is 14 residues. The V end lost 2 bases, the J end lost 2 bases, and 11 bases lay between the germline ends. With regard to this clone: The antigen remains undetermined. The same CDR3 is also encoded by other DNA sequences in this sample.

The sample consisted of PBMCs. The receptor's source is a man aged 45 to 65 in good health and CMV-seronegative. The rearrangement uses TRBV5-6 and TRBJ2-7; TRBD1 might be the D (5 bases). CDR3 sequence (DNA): TGTGCCAGCAGCTTCTGGGGCGGAGCCTACGAGCAGTACTTC. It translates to CASSFWGGAYEQYF.